The rows below give T cell receptor beta chains drawn from one sample of a study of blood T cell repertoires in COVID-19. TCRdb's copy holds only in-frame clones and misses some; the assay was immunoSEQ multiplex PCR. The table records 150,000 to 200,000 clones, about 86% of them present only once. Input material: peripheral blood. These receptors were collected from a man aged 18 to 30 with active or convalescent COVID-19. Each CDR3 is given without its conserved first and last residue. Each record gives: V gene, D gene, J gene, CDR3 protein. D genes are given only for firm matches.

V: TRBV7-2
D: .
J: TRBJ1-4
CDR3: ASSSQGEKLF

V: TRBV9
D: .
J: TRBJ1-5
CDR3: ASSVGDMGYQPQH

V: TRBV18
D: .
J: TRBJ2-7
CDR3: ASSPEAPYEQY

V: TRBV7-2
D: .
J: TRBJ2-1
CDR3: ASSRDNSYNEQF

V: TRBV27
D: .
J: TRBJ1-5
CDR3: ASSLSGGYNQPQH

V: TRBV4-1
D: .
J: TRBJ1-5
CDR3: ASSQEGGNSNQPQH

V: TRBV28
D: TRBD1
J: TRBJ1-5
CDR3: ASSLYRTGVNQPQH

V: TRBV16
D: .
J: TRBJ1-5
CDR3: ASSGLERDQPQH

V: TRBV30
D: TRBD1
J: TRBJ1-5
CDR3: AWGETGGNQPQH

V: TRBV29-1
D: .
J: TRBJ1-4
CDR3: SVARATNEKLF

V: TRBV7-3
D: TRBD2
J: TRBJ2-5
CDR3: ASSLPPGLAGGPEETQY

V: TRBV24-1
D: TRBD2
J: TRBJ2-2
CDR3: ATSDLRTSGRWNTGELF

V: TRBV5-1
D: .
J: TRBJ1-1
CDR3: ASSLGGPGTEAF

V: TRBV5-1
D: TRBD1
J: TRBJ1-6
CDR3: ASSLPGTGERSPLH

V: TRBV11-3
D: .
J: TRBJ1-3
CDR3: ASSLDGASGNTIY

V: TRBV25-1
D: .
J: TRBJ1-1
CDR3: ASSVRGKHLAF

V: TRBV9
D: .
J: TRBJ1-3
CDR3: ASSVGGTGNTIY

V: TRBV21-1
D: .
J: TRBJ1-6
CDR3: ASSKGPGQGANSPLH

V: TRBV10-1
D: .
J: TRBJ1-1
CDR3: ASSEHRGIGDTEAF

V: TRBV6-5
D: TRBD2
J: TRBJ2-2
CDR3: ASRGEGHTGELF

V: TRBV5-1
D: .
J: TRBJ1-1
CDR3: ASSSLTESSAAF

V: TRBV18
D: .
J: TRBJ1-5
CDR3: ASSPTWAENSNQPQH

V: TRBV5-1
D: .
J: TRBJ1-1
CDR3: ASSIGQNTEAF

V: TRBV5-4
D: .
J: TRBJ1-1
CDR3: ASRTGMNTEAF

V: TRBV7-2
D: TRBD2
J: TRBJ2-3
CDR3: ASSYLASGGGTDTQY

V: TRBV13
D: .
J: TRBJ1-1
CDR3: ASSLGWQGLTEAF